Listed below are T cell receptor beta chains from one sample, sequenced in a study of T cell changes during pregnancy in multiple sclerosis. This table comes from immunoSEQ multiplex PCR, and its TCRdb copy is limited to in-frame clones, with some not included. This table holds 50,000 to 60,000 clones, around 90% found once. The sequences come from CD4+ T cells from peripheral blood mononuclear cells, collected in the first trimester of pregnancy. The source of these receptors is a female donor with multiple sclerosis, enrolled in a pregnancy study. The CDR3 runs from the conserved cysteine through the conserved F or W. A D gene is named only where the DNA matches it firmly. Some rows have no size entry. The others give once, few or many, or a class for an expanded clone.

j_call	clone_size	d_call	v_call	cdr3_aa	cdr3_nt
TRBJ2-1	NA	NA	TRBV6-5	CASSYSVERTHNEQFF	TGTGCCAGCAGTTATTCTGTGGAGCGGACCCACAATGAGCAGTTCTTC
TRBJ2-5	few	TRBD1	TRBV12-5	CASGPGQGYQETQYF	TGTGCTAGTGGTCCAGGACAGGGGTACCAAGAGACCCAGTACTTC
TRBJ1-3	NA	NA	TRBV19	CASSPRQAGNTIYF	TGTGCCAGTAGTCCGCGACAGGCTGGAAACACCATATATTTT
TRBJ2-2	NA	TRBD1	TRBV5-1	CASSLGLLSQGAGELFF	TGCGCCAGCAGCTTGGGCCTACTCTCCCAGGGGGCCGGGGAGCTGTTTTTT
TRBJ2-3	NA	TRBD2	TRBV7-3	CASSPQGRGAADTQYF	TGTGCCAGCAGCCCCCAGGGGCGGGGGGCCGCCGATACGCAGTATTTT
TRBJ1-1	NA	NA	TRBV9	CASSVGTAVGTEAFF	TGTGCCAGCAGCGTAGGGACAGCGGTCGGCACTGAAGCTTTCTTT
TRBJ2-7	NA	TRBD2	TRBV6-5	CASSSGLAGGYEQYF	TGTGCCAGCAGTTCTGGACTAGCGGGAGGTTACGAGCAGTACTTC
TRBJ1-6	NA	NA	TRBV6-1	CASSDRYNSPLHF	TGTGCCAGCAGCGACAGGTATAATTCACCCCTCCACTTT
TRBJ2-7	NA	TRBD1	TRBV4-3	CASSPQADRLVEQYF	TGCGCCAGCAGCCCTCAAGCGGACAGGCTGGTGGAGCAGTACTTC
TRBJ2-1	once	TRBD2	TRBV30	CAWSGGTSGRSYSYNEQFF	TGTGCCTGGAGTGGGGGAACTAGCGGGAGGTCCTACTCCTACAATGAGCAGTTCTTC
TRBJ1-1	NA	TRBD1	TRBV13	CASSRLLRGQRDTEAFF	TGTGCCAGCAGCCGTCTACTGAGGGGGCAAAGGGACACTGAAGCTTTCTTT
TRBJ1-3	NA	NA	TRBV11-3	CASSLDTSSGNTIYF	TGTGCCAGCAGCTTAGACACAAGCTCTGGAAACACCATATATTTT
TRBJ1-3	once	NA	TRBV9	CASSRSRGPGNTIYF	TGTGCCAGCAGCCGTTCCCGGGGTCCTGGAAACACCATATATTTT
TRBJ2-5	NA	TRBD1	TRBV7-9	CASSSRTGLRETQYF	TGTGCCAGCAGCTCTCGGACAGGGTTGAGAGAGACCCAGTACTTC
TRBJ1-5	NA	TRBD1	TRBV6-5	CASSSQGAAYQPQHF	TGTGCCAGCAGTAGCCAGGGGGCTGCGTACCAGCCCCAGCATTTT
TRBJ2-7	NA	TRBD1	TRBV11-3	CASSLTGTGSYEQYF	TGTGCCAGCAGCTTAACTGGGACAGGATCCTACGAGCAGTACTTC
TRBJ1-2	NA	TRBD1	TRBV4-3	CASSQDTGDYGYTF	TGCGCCAGCAGCCAAGATACAGGGGACTATGGCTACACCTTC
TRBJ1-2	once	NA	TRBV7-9	CASSVGSVLYGYTF	TGTGCCAGCAGCGTCGGGTCTGTTCTCTATGGCTACACCTTC
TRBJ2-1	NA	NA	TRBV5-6	CATRRARDYNEQFF	TGTGCGACGCGGCGGGCGAGGGACTACAATGAGCAGTTCTTC
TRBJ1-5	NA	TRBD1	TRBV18	CASSPGTGEGVPQHF	TGTGCCAGCTCCCCCGGGACAGGGGAAGGGGTGCCCCAGCATTTT
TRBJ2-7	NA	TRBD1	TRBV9	CASSFGQGYYEQYF	TGTGCCAGCAGCTTTGGACAGGGCTACTACGAGCAGTACTTC
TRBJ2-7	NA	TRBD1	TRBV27	CASSTPFRDRGHEQYF	TGTGCCAGCAGCACCCCCTTCCGGGACAGGGGCCACGAGCAGTACTTC
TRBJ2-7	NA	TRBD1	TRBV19	CASSIDLWGTGFYEQYF	TGTGCCAGTAGTATAGATCTATGGGGGACAGGGTTTTACGAGCAGTACTTC
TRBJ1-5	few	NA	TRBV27	CASSLGGTGNQPQHF	TGTGCCAGCAGTCTAGGGGGAACGGGCAATCAGCCCCAGCATTTT
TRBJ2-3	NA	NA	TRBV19	CASSFDKGRADTQYF	TGTGCCAGTAGTTTCGACAAAGGTCGAGCAGATACGCAGTATTTT
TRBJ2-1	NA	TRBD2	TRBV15	CATSTRLAGGAYNEQFF	TGTGCCACCAGCACCCGACTAGCGGGGGGGGCTTACAATGAGCAGTTCTTC
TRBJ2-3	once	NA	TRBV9	CASSSLTDTQYF	TGTGCCAGCAGCAGCCTAACAGATACGCAGTATTTT
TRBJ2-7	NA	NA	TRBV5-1	CASSPKDSSYEQYF	TGCGCCAGCAGCCCAAAGGACAGCTCCTACGAGCAGTACTTC
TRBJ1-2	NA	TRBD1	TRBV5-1	CASSVGTALANYGYTF	TGCGCCAGCAGCGTGGGGACAGCTTTAGCTAACTATGGCTACACCTTC
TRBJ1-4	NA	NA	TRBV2	CASSVRGFNEKLFF	TGTGCCAGCAGCGTCCGGGGATTTAATGAAAAACTGTTTTTT
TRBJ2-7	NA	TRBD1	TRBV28	CASSFHYRDRSYEQYF	TGTGCCAGCAGTTTCCACTATCGGGACAGATCCTACGAGCAGTACTTC
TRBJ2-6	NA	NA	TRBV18	CASSPWTGRGSGANVLTF	TGTGCCAGCTCACCGTGGACAGGCCGGGGGTCTGGGGCCAACGTCCTGACTTTC
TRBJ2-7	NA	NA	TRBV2	CASSEGRDRYYEQYF	TGTGCCAGCAGTGAAGGGCGAGACAGATACTACGAGCAGTACTTC
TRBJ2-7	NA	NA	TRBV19	CASSIARDYEQYF	TGTGCCAGTAGTATCGCCCGAGACTACGAGCAGTACTTC
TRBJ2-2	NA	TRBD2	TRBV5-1	CASSSPPRTSGSSRTGELFF	TGCGCCAGCAGCTCCCCCCCAAGGACTAGCGGGAGTTCTCGCACCGGGGAGCTGTTTTTT
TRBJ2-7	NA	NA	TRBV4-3	CASSQDLQAVHEQYF	TGCGCCAGCAGCCAAGATCTACAGGCGGTCCACGAGCAGTACTTC